One and the same sample provided the 6 T cell receptor beta chains below, sequenced in a study of blood T cell repertoires in COVID-19. Some clones are missing from TCRdb's copy, which holds only in-frame ones; the method was immunoSEQ multiplex PCR. The sample has roughly 43,000 clones; roughly 87% are singletons. Specimen: peripheral blood. These receptors came from a woman aged 60-75 years with acute or convalescent COVID-19.

The chain has TRBV24-1 and TRBJ2-3; 11 nucleotides line up with TRBD1. The germline V gene encodes CDR1 KGHDR and CDR2 SFDVKD. V shed 2 bases and J 10 bases; nucleotides not matched to a gene: 1. The CDR3 has 13 amino acids. The CDR3 is CATSDWGQGAQYF. The CDR3 DNA sequence: TGTGCCACCAGTGATTGGGGACAGGGGGCGCAGTATTTT.

This clone has just one count. The chain uses TRBV13 and TRBJ2-2; 10 nucleotides agree with TRBD2. Germline values: CDR1 PRHDT, CDR2 FYEKMQ (reference sequence). The CDR3 is 16 amino acids. J lost 2 bases, V lost 7 bases, and 7 bases had no gene match. CDR3 protein: CASNSGGPTNTGELFF. The CDR3 region has the DNA TGTGCCAGCAATAGCGGGGGGCCAACAAACACCGGGGAGCTGTTTTTT.

There are a few counts of this clone. The rearrangement links TRBV7-9 to TRBJ1-2; the D is unclear. Trimming stripped 5 bases from V and 2 bases from J, with 18 bases between. CDR1 SEHNR and CDR2 FQNEAQ come from the germline V gene (reference sequence). The CDR3 sequence is 16 residues long. Here the CDR3 DNA reads TGTGCCAGCAGCCCAACGGACGGACTGAAAAACTATGGCTACACCTTC. Its translation: CASSPTDGLKNYGYTF.

J is TRBJ2-1 and V is TRBV5-4; the D gene is possibly TRBD1 (6 bases). Germline values: CDR1 SGHNT, CDR2 YYREEE (reference sequence). With 4 bases removed from V and 1 base from J, the gap between germline ends came to 18 bases. This CDR3 is built from 17 residues. Here the CDR3 DNA reads TGTGCCAGCAGCCCTAGGGGGAGCGGACGTTCCTACAATGAGCAGTTCTTC. Translation: CASSPRGSGRSYNEQFF.

The rearrangement links TRBV29-1 to TRBJ2-3; no firm D call. CDR3 length: 12 amino acids. Germline values: CDR1 SQVTM, CDR2 ANQGSEA. V was cut by 7 bases and J by 0 bases, with 8 bases left in between. The chain's CDR3 is CSGLPSTDTQYF. CDR3 DNA: TGCAGCGGGCTCCCTAGCACAGATACGCAGTATTTT.

The CDR3 loop reads CASSEALGRHLNQPQHF. CDR3 DNA sequence: TGTGCCAGCAGTGAAGCGCTAGGGAGACATCTCAATCAGCCCCAGCATTTT. V gene TRBV6-1 combines with J gene TRBJ1-5; D unclear. Germline CDR1 and CDR2: MNHNS and SASEGT. The CDR3 length is 17 residues. Trimming shortened V by 0 bases and J by 3 bases, and 15 bases separated the two germline ends.